Shown below are 13 T cell receptor beta chains from a single sample sequenced in a study of T cells in Graves' hyperthyroidism and ophthalmopathy. The investigators amplified TCR beta CDR3 regions from RNA transcripts. The study used the HTBI primer set for a first-round RT-PCR of the TCR CDR3. Each CDR3 protein is one row after TCRdb ran MiXCR on the multiplex PCR reads. The sample holds around 700,000 distinct CDR3 sequences, approximately 18% seen once. The specimen sequenced was blood. The receptors stem from a woman aged 50 to 65 with Graves' hyperthyroidism that later progressed to Graves' ophthalmopathy.

This clonotype appeared a few times. The gene calls are TRBV12-3 or TRBV12-4 and TRBJ1-1; D is unresolved. The ends were cut back, 4 bases at V and 7 bases at J, with 13 bases in the middle. This CDR3 is built from 13 residues. The CDR3 region has the DNA TGTGCCAGCAGTTCCTACCGGGTCGGTGAAGCTTTCTTT. Translating it yields CASSSYRVGEAFF.

This clonotype has just a few counts. The genes are TRBV7-9 and TRBJ1-1, with a tentative D call TRBD1 (5 bases). CDR3 length equals 14 residues. Germline CDR1 is SEHNR and CDR2 is FQNEAQ (reference sequence). Trimming removed 0 bases from V and 6 bases from J, with 11 bases in between. The chain's CDR3 is CASSLARGVPEAFF. As DNA, the CDR3 is TGTGCCAGCAGCTTAGCTCGGGGGGTCCCTGAAGCTTTCTTT.

The rearrangement joins TRBV5-6 to TRBJ2-7, with unresolved D. The CDR3 consists of 15 residues. V was trimmed by 3 bases and J by 1 base, leaving 14 bases between them. Germline CDR1 and CDR2: SGHDT and YYEEEE. The CDR3 spells CASSSVERTSYEQYF. CDR3 DNA: TGTGCCAGCAGCTCTGTTGAGCGCACTTCCTACGAGCAGTACTTC.

This clonotype was observed many times. This chain links TRBV3-1 with TRBJ1-3; no clear D gene. V lost 0 bases and J 4 bases, leaving 13 bases between the germline ends. The CDR3 is made up of 16 amino acids. Germline loops: CDR1 LGHDT, CDR2 YNNKEL (reference sequence). CDR3 protein: CASSQDDGGAGNTIYF. Here the CDR3 DNA reads TGTGCCAGCAGCCAAGATGACGGTGGAGCCGGAAACACCATATATTTT.

The gene calls are TRBV7-9 and TRBJ1-2, with 8 positions matching TRBD1. Germline V gene data show CDR1 as SEHNR and CDR2 as FQNEAQ (reference sequence). CDR3 length: 14 residues. Trimming cost V 5 bases and J 2 bases; bases outside gene matches: 4. The CDR3 nucleotides are TGTGCCAGCAGCGTGACAGGGGCCAACTATGGCTACACCTTC. It translates to CASSVTGANYGYTF. Supplemented by reference TRBV7-9 and TRBJ1-2, the full variable domain reads DTGVSQNPRHKITKRGQNVTFRCDPISEHNRLYWYRQTLGQGPEFLTYFQNEAQLEKSRLLSDRFSAERPKGSFSTLEIQRTEQGDSAMYLCASSVTGANYGYTFGSGTRLTVV.

There are a few counts of this clonotype. A junction boundary mismatches the germline segment, possibly from a read error. This CDR3 is CTSRGPGDTQYF. The DNA of the CDR3 is TGTACCAGCAGGGGCCCAGGAGATACGCAGTATTTT. The chain employs TRBV6-1 and TRBJ2-3, with D perhaps matching TRBD1 (6 bases). Germline CDR1 reads MNHNS; CDR2 reads SASEGT. The CDR3 spans 12 residues.

Points on this clonotype: This clone may be a read error of a much larger clone one base away. The chain couples TRBV4-2 to TRBJ2-5; 11 bases are shared with TRBD2. V trimming: 1 base; J trimming: 2 bases; junction bases outside the gene matches: 3. The CDR3 runs to 16 residues. Looked up from germline, CDR1 is LGHNA and CDR2 is YNFKEQ. CDR3 in DNA: TGTGCCAGCAGCCAAGCGCCTAGCGGGGGGCAAGAGACCCAGTACTTC. This sequence encodes CASSQAPSGGQETQYF.

This chain connects TRBV6-2 or TRBV6-3 to TRBJ2-2; TRBD2 matches 11 bases. CDR3 length: 19 residues. V shed 7 bases, J shed 0 bases, and the junction held 13 bases outside the gene matches. In germline, CDR1 is MNHEY, CDR2 SVGEGT. In DNA form, the CDR3 reads TGTGCCAGCATCTGGGGTCCATTTAGCGGGGGGGCGAACACCGGGGAGCTGTTTTTT. It translates to CASIWGPFSGGANTGELFF.

This clonotype was recorded many times. The chain links TRBV29-1 to TRBJ1-2; the match to TRBD1 covers 7 bases. Germline V gene data show CDR1 as SQVTM and CDR2 as ANQGSEA. V trimming: 0 bases; J trimming: 0 bases; junction bases outside the gene matches: 25. CDR3 length: 22 amino acids. The CDR3: CSVEDSPPLTGSGAKANYGYTF. The CDR3 DNA is TGCAGCGTTGAAGACTCCCCCCCTTTGACAGGGTCGGGGGCGAAAGCTAACTATGGCTACACCTTC.

The J gene is TRBJ2-7, the V gene TRBV13, with 9 bases identical to TRBD2. CDR1 PRHDT and CDR2 FYEKMQ come from the germline V gene (reference sequence). The CDR3 has 16 amino acids. The V segment lost 1 base and the J segment 3 bases; nucleotides outside the gene matches: 7. The CDR3 coding sequence is TGTGCCAGCAGCTTAGTCCCTGCTAGCGGGGTCTACGAGCAGTACTTC. Protein sequence: CASSLVPASGVYEQYF.

V gene TRBV4-1 combines with J gene TRBJ1-5, with D perhaps TRBD1 (6 bases). The CDR3 length is 16 residues. The ends were cut back, 2 bases at V and 0 bases at J, with 11 bases in the middle. In germline, CDR1 is MGHRA, CDR2 YSYEKL. CDR3 amino acids: CASSQSGGLSNQPQHF. The CDR3 nucleotides read TGCGCCAGCAGCCAATCTGGGGGGCTTAGCAATCAGCCCCAGCATTTT.

This chain joins TRBV10-2 and TRBJ1-5; D not resolved. Germline loops: CDR1 WSHSY, CDR2 SAAADI. Trimming removed 6 bases at V and 8 bases at J, with 17 bases between. This CDR3 contains 14 residues. CDR3 region: CASSHDLGRKPQHF. Written as DNA, the CDR3 is TGCGCCAGCAGCCACGATTTGGGGAGGAAGCCCCAGCATTTT.

At least ten counts were recorded for this clonotype. The gene calls are TRBV3-1 and TRBJ2-5; D possibly corresponds to TRBD1 (6 bases). CDR1 and CDR2 (germline): LGHDT, YNNKEL (reference sequence). This CDR3 spans 16 amino acids. The ends were cut back, 3 bases at V and 3 bases at J, with 17 bases in the middle. CDR3 loop: CASSHSWTVREETQYF. CDR3 nucleotide sequence: TGTGCCAGCAGCCACTCCTGGACAGTGAGGGAAGAGACCCAGTACTTC.